This T cell receptor beta chain emerged from a study of T cells expressing NK-cell markers. Findings and caveats of the study: The same clonotypes also predominated in the CD3+CD56-NKG2C+ fraction of several donors. Dominant NKG2C+ clonotypes made up about 1.0-8% of CD8+ T cells in more than 5 donors.

From the 5' RACE reads, TCRdb lists one entry per CDR3 protein and no DNA. The sample includes under 500,000 distinct CDR3 sequences. Worth noting for this clonotype: The antigen is unknown.

From germline, CDR1 is LGHNA and CDR2 YSLEER. The CDR3 loop spans 17 amino acids. The sequence derives from a woman between 18 and 70 years old in good health. The specimen was blood T cells: a sorted CD56 or NKG2C T cell subset, CD4+ or CD8+ T cells, or bulk PBMC T cells (not recorded which). The rearrangement uses TRBV4-3 and TRBJ2-3; checking the TCRdb D call of TRBD1 is not possible without DNA. This CDR3 reads CASSQDLGRGGPDTQYF.